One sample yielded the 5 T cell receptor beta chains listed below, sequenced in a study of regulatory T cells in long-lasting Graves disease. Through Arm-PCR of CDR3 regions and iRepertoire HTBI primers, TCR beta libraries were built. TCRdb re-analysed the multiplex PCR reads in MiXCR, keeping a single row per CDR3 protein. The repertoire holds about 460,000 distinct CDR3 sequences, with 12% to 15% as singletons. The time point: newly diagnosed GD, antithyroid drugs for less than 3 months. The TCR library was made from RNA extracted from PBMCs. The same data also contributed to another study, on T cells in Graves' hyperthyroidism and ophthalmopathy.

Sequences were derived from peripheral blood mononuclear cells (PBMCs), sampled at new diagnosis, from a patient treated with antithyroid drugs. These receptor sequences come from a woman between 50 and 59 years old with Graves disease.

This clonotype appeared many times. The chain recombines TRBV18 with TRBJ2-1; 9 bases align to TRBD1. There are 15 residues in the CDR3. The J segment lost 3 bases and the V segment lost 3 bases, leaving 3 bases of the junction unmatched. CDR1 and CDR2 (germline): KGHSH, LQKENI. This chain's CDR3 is CASSPGTGNYNEQFF. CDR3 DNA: TGTGCCAGCTCACCCGGGACAGGGAACTACAATGAGCAGTTCTTC.

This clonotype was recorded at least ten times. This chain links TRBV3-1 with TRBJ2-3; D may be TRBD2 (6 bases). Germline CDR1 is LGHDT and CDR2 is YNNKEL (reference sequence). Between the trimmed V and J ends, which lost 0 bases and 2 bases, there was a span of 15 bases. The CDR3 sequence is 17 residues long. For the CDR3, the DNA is TGTGCCAGCAGCCAAGATTGGGCGGGAACTCTCACAGATACGCAGTATTTT. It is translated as CASSQDWAGTLTDTQYF.

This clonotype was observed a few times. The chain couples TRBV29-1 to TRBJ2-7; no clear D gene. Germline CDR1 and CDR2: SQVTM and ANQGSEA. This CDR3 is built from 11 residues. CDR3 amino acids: CACGSSYEQYF. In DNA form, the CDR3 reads TGCGCTTGTGGCAGCTCCTACGAGCAGTACTTC.

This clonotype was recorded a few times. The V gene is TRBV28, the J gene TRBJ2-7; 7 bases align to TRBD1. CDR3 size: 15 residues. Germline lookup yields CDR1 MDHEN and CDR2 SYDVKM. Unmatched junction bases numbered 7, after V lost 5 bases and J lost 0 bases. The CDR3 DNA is TGTGCCAGCAGTGGGGGACAGATAAGCTCCTACGAGCAGTACTTC. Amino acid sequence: CASSGGQISSYEQYF. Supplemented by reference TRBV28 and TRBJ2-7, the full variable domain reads DVKVTQSSRYLVKRTGEKVFLECVQDMDHENMFWYRQDPGLGLRLIYFSYDVKMKEKGDIPEGYSVSREKKERFSLILESASTNQTSMYLCASSGGQISSYEQYFGPGTRLTVT.

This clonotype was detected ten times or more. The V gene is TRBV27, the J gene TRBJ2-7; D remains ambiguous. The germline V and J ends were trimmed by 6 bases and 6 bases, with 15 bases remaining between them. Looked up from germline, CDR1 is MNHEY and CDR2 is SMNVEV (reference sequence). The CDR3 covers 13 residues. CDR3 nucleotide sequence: TGTGCCAGCAGCGGTGGCGCCCTTGGCGAGCAGTACTTC. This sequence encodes CASSGGALGEQYF.